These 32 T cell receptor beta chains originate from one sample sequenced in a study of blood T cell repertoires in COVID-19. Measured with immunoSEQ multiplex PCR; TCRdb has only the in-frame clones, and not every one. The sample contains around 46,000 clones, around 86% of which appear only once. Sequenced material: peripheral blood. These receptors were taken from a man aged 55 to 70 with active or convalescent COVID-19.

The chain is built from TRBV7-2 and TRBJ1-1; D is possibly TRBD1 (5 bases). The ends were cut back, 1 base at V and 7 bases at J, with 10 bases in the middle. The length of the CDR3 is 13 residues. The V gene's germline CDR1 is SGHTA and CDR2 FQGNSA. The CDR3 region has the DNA TGTGCCAGCAGCTTAGGCGGACACCTTGAAGCTTTCTTT. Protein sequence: CASSLGGHLEAFF.

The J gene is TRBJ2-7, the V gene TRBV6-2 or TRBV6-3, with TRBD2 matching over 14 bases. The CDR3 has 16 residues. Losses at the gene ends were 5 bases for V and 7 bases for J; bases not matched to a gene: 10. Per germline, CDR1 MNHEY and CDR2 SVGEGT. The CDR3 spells CASSRTSGGPYGEQYF. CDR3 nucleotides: TGTGCCAGCAGTCGGACTAGCGGGGGGCCTTATGGGGAGCAGTACTTC.

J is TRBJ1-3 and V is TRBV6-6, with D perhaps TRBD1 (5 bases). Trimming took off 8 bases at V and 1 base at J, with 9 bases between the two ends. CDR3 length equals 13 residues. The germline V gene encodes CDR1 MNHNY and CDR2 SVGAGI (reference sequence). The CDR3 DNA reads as TGTGCCAGCGCCCGGGGGTCTGGAAACACCATATATTTT. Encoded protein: CASARGSGNTIYF.

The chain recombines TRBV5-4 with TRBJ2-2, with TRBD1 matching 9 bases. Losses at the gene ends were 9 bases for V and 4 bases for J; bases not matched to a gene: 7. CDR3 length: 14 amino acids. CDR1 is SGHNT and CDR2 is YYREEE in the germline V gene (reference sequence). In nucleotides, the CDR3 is TGTGCCATCCCGGGACAGGGAGGCACCGGGGAGCTGTTTTTT. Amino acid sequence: CAIPGQGGTGELFF.

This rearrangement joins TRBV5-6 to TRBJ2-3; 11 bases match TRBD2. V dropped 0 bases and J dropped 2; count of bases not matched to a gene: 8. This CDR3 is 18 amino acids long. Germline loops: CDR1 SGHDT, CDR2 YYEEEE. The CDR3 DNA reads TGTGCCAGCAGCTTGGGACTAGCGGGGTATACTAACACAGATACGCAGTATTTT. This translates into CASSLGLAGYTNTDTQYF.

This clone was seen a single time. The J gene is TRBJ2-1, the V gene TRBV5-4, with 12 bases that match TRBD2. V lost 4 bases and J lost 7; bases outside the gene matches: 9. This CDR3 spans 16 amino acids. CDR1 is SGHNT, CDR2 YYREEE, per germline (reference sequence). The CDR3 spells CASSPASGGAWNEQFF. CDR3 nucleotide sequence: TGTGCCAGCAGCCCCGCTAGCGGGGGGGCTTGGAATGAGCAGTTCTTC.

The DNA for the CDR3 is TGTGCCAGCAGTAGAACAGGGGAGCCCCAGCATTTT. Its protein product is CASSRTGEPQHF. The chain recombines TRBV2 with TRBJ1-5; TRBD1 matches 7 bases. Losses at the gene ends were 5 bases for V and 8 bases for J; bases not matched to a gene: 3. The CDR3 spans 12 residues. Per germline, CDR1 SNHLY and CDR2 FYNNEI.

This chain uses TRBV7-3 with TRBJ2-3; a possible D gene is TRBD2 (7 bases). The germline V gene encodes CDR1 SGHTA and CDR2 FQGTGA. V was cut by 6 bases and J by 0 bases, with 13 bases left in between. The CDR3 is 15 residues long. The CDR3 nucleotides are TGTGCCAGCAGGCCCGGGGGGCCTAGCACAGATACGCAGTATTTT. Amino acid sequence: CASRPGGPSTDTQYF.

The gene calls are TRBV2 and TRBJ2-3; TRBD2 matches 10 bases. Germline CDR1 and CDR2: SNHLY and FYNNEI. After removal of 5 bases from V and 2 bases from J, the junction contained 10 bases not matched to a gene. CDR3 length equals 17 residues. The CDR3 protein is CASSRSGGPRNTDTQYF. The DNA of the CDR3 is TGTGCCAGCAGTCGTAGCGGGGGGCCTAGAAACACAGATACGCAGTATTTT.

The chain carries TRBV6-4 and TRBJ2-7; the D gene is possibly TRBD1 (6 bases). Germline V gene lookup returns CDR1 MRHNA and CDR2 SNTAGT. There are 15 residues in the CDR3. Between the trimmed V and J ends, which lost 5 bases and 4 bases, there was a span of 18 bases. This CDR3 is CASSKTGTPGYEQYF. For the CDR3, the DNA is TGTGCCAGCAGTAAAACAGGGACCCCCGGGTACGAGCAGTACTTC.

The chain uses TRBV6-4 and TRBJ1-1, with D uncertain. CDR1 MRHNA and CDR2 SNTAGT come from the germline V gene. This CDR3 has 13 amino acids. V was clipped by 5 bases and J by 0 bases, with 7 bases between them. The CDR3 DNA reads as TGTGCCAGCAGTATCGACATGAACACTGAAGCTTTCTTT. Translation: CASSIDMNTEAFF.

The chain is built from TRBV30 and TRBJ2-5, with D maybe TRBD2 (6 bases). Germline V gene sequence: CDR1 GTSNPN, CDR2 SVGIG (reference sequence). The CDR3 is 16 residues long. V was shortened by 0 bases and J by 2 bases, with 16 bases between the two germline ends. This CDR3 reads CAWSVPSRETQETQYF. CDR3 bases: TGTGCCTGGAGTGTACCCAGTCGGGAGACACAAGAGACCCAGTACTTC.

CDR3 protein: CASSLTRPGLEAFF. In DNA, the CDR3 is TGTGCCAGCAGCTTAACCCGTCCAGGCCTTGAAGCTTTCTTT. The V call is TRBV7-9, the J call TRBJ1-1; D unclear. Looked up from germline, CDR1 is SEHNR and CDR2 is FQNEAQ (reference sequence). Trimming took 2 bases from V and 7 from J, leaving 14 bases between them. The CDR3 sequence is 14 residues long.

CDR3 in DNA: TGTGCCAGCAGGGGGCCGAATAATTCACCCCTCCACTTT. Translated, it gives CASRGPNNSPLHF. The chain couples TRBV2 to TRBJ1-6; D might be TRBD1 (5 bases). Between the trimmed V and J ends, which lost 6 bases and 5 bases, there was a span of 8 bases. The CDR3 sequence is 13 residues long. Germline V gives CDR1 SNHLY, CDR2 FYNNEI.

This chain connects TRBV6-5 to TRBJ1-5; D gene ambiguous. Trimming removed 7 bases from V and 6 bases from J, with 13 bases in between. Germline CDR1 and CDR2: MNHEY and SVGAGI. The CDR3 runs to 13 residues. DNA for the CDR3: TGTGCCAGCAAGCGGAGCGAAGGTCAGCCCCAGCATTTT. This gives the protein CASKRSEGQPQHF.

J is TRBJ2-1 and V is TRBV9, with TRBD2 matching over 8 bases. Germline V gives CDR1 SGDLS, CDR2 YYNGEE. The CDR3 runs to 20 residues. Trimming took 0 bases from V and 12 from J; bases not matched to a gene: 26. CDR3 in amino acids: CASSVVGRSSSGKFPMVQFF. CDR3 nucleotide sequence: TGTGCCAGCAGCGTAGTCGGTCGAAGCAGTAGCGGGAAGTTTCCCATGGTGCAGTTCTTC.

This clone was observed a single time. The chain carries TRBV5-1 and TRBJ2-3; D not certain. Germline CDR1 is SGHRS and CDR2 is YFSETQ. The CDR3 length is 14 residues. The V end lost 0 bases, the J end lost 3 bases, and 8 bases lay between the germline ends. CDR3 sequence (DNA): TGCGCCAGCAGCTTGGCCGTAGTAACAGATACGCAGTATTTT. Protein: CASSLAVVTDTQYF.

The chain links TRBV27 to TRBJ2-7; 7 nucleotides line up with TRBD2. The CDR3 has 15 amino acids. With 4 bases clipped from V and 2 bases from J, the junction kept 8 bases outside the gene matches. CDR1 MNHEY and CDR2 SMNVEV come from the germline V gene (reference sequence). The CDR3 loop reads CASSSGYGGAYEQYF. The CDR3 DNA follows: TGTGCCAGCAGTTCCGGCTATGGGGGGGCCTACGAGCAGTACTTC.

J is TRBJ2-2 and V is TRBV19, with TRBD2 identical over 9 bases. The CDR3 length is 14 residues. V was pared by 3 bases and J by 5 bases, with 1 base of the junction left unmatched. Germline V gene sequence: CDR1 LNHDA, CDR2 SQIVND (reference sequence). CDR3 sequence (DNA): TGTGCCAGTAGTATTAGCGGGGGTACCGGGGAGCTGTTTTTT. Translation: CASSISGGTGELFF.

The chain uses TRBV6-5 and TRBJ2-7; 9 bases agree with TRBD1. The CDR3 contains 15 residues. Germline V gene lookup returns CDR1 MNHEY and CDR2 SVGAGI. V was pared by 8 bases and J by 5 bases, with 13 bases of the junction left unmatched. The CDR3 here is CASDGTGLFQNEQYF. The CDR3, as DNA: TGTGCCAGCGATGGGACAGGGCTCTTTCAAAACGAGCAGTACTTC.

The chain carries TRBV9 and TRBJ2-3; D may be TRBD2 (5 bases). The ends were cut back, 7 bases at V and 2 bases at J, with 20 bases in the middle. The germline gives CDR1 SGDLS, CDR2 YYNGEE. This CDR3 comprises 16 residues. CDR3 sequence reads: CASSPGNWGTTDTQYF. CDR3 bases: TGTGCCAGCTCCCCGGGGAACTGGGGAACCACAGATACGCAGTATTTT.

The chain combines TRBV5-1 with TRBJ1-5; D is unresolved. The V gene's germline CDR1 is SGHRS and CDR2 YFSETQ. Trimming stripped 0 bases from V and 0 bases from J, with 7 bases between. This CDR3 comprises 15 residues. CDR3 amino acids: CASSLEPYSNQPQHF. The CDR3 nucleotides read TGCGCCAGCAGCTTGGAGCCGTATAGCAATCAGCCCCAGCATTTT.

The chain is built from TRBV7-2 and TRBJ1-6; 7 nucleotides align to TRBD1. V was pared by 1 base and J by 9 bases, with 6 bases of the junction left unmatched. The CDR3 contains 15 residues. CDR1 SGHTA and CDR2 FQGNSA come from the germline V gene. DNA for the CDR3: TGTGCCAGCAGCTTAGATGGGGGACAGACTTCACCCCTCCACTTT. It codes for CASSLDGGQTSPLHF.

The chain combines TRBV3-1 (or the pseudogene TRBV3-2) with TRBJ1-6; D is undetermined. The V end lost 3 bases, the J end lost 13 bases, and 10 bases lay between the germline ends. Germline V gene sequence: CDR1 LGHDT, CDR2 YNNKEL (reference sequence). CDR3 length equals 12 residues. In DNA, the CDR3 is TGTGCCAGCAGCCAGGAGCTTAACCCCCTCCACTTT. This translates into CASSQELNPLHF.

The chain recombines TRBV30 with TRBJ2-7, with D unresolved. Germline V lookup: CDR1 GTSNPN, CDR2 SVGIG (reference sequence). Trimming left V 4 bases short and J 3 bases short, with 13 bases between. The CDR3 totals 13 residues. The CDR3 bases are TGTGCCTGGATGCAGGCTAATCTCTACGAGCAGTACTTC. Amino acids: CAWMQANLYEQYF.

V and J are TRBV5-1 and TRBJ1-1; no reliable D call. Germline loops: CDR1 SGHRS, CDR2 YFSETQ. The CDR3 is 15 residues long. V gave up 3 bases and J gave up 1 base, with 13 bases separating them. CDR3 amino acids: CASSYYGEWNTEAFF. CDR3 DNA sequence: TGCGCCAGCAGCTATTATGGGGAGTGGAACACTGAAGCTTTCTTT. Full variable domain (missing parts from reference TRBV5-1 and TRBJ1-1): KAGVTQTPRYLIKTRGQQVTLSCSPISGHRSVSWYQQTPGQGLQFLFEYFSETQRNKGNFPGRFSGRQFSNSRSEMNVSTLELGDSALYLCASSYYGEWNTEAFFGQGTRLTVV.

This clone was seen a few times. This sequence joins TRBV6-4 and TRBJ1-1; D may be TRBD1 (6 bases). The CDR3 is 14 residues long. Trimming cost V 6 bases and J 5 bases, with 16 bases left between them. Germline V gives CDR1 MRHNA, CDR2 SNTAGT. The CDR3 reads CASRNTNRVTEAFF. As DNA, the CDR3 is TGTGCCAGCAGAAATACCAACAGGGTTACTGAAGCTTTCTTT.

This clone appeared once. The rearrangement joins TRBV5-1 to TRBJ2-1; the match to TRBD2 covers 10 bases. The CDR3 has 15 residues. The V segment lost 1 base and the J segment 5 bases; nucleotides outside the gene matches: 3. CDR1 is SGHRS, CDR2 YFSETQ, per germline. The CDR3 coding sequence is TGCGCCAGCAGCTTGTTACTAGCGGGAAACAATGAGCAGTTCTTC. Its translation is CASSLLLAGNNEQFF.

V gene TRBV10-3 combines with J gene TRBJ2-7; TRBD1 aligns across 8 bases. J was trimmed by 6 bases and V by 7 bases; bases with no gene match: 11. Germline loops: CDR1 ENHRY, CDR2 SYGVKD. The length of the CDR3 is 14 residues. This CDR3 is CAITAGTGSLEQYF. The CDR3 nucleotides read TGTGCCATCACCGCCGGGACAGGTTCCCTCGAGCAGTACTTC.

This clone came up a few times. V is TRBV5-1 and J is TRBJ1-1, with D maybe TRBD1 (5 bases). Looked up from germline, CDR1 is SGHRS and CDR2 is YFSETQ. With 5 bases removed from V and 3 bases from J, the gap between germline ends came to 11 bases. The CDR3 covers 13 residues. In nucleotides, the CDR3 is TGCGCCAGCAGACTAAAACAGGACACTGAAGCTTTCTTT. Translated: CASRLKQDTEAFF.

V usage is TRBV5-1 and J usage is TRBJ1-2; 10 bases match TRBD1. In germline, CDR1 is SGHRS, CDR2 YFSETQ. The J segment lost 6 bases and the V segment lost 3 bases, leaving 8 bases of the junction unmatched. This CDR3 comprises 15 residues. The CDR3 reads CASSSPTGGVDGYTF. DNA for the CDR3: TGCGCCAGCAGCTCCCCGACAGGGGGCGTCGATGGCTACACCTTC.

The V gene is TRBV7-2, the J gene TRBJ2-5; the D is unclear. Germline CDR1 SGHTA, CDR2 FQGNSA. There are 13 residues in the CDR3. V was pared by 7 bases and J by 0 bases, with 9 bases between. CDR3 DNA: TGTGCCAGCACCCTAACTAACCAAGAGACCCAGTACTTC. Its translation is CASTLTNQETQYF.